The clone carrying this TCR beta chain showed up just once. Primers used in a second PCR of roughly 7 to 11 cycles were a sample-barcoded 5' primer and a J-beta primer mix. TCRdb re-called the 5' RACE reads through MiXCR, storing one row per CDR3 protein. The sample shows around 520,000 distinct CDR3 sequences, 25% to 35% of them seen only once. The germline V gene encodes CDR1 SGHAT and CDR2 FQNNGV. V shed 1 base, J shed 7 bases, and the junction held 13 bases outside the gene matches. CDR3 length: 16 amino acids. The data were obtained in a study of blood T cells in healthy people across ages. The same sample was also studied in work on T cells of mothers and their children.

Material: blood. The origin of this receptor is a boy younger than 10 in good health. The chain carries TRBV11-2 and TRBJ2-7; 7 bases map to TRBD2. The CDR3 region has the DNA TGTGCCAGCAGCTTAGTCGGGAGGACCGGTGGGACTGAGCAGTACTTC. Protein sequence: CASSLVGRTGGTEQYF.